The rows below give T cell receptor beta chains drawn from one sample of a study of blood T cells in healthy people across ages. TCRdb independently ran MiXCR on the 5' RACE reads; one entry per CDR3 protein. The repertoire holds roughly 1,800,000 distinct CDR3 sequences, with just under 50% as singletons. The specimen was blood. The receptors shown here come from a woman aged 40 to 50 in good health. CDR3s include the opening cysteine and the closing phenylalanine or tryptophan. Fields, in order: V gene, J gene, clone size, D gene, CDR3 DNA, CDR3 protein. D genes are given only for firm matches. Not all rows give a size; the values are once, few, many and, for expanded clones, a class.

v_gene: TRBV5-1; j_gene: TRBJ2-3; abundance: NA; d_gene: TRBD1; CDR3nt: TGCGCCAGCAGCTTGGAGGGACAGAGTACGCAGTATTTT; CDR3aa: CASSLEGQSTQYF
v_gene: TRBV4-2; j_gene: TRBJ2-7; abundance: few; d_gene: TRBD1; CDR3nt: TGTGCCAGCAGCCACGGCGGACAGGGAAACGAGCAGTACTTC; CDR3aa: CASSHGGQGNEQYF
v_gene: TRBV15; j_gene: TRBJ1-6; abundance: NA; d_gene: TRBD1; CDR3nt: TGTGCCACCAGCAGAGACCGGGACAGGGGACATGGGGTTCCAGGGTTCCCCCTCCACTTT; CDR3aa: CATSRDRDRGHGVPGFPLHF
v_gene: TRBV4-3; j_gene: TRBJ2-1; abundance: few; d_gene: NA; CDR3nt: TGCGCCAGCAGCCGACAGACGGACTACAATGAGCAGTTCTTC; CDR3aa: CASSRQTDYNEQFF
v_gene: TRBV28; j_gene: TRBJ2-1; abundance: NA; d_gene: NA; CDR3nt: TGTGCCAGCAGTTTACGGTCGCAGGATGAGCAGTTCTTC; CDR3aa: CASSLRSQDEQFF
v_gene: TRBV4-1; j_gene: TRBJ2-5; abundance: few; d_gene: NA; CDR3nt: TGCGCCAGCAGCCAAGATTCGGGAGCCGGGACCCAGTACTTC; CDR3aa: CASSQDSGAGTQYF
v_gene: TRBV6-2/TRBV6-3; j_gene: TRBJ2-7; abundance: many; d_gene: NA; CDR3nt: TGTGCCAGCAGTCTCCCCGCCTACGAGCAGTACTTC; CDR3aa: CASSLPAYEQYF
v_gene: TRBV7-9; j_gene: TRBJ2-7; abundance: NA; d_gene: NA; CDR3nt: TGTGCCAGCAGCCAACAGGGTGGAGGTCCCTACGAGCAGTACTTC; CDR3aa: CASSQQGGGPYEQYF
v_gene: TRBV12-3/TRBV12-4; j_gene: TRBJ2-5; abundance: few; d_gene: TRBD2; CDR3nt: TGTGCCAGCAGCCCAACTAGCGGGGGGACCTCAGAGACCCAGTACTTC; CDR3aa: CASSPTSGGTSETQYF
v_gene: TRBV5-1; j_gene: TRBJ2-7; abundance: few; d_gene: NA; CDR3nt: TGCGCCAGCAGCTCGGTGGACATCTCCTACGAGCAGTACTTC; CDR3aa: CASSSVDISYEQYF
v_gene: TRBV9; j_gene: TRBJ1-2; abundance: once; d_gene: TRBD1; CDR3nt: TGTGCCAGCAGCGACGTGGGGGACAGGGCTAACTATGGCTACACCTTC; CDR3aa: CASSDVGDRANYGYTF
v_gene: TRBV27; j_gene: TRBJ2-7; abundance: once; d_gene: NA; CDR3nt: TGTGCCAGCAGTTTTGCGCCAGCCCCCTACAATGAGCAGTACTTC; CDR3aa: CASSFAPAPYNEQYF
v_gene: TRBV6-2/TRBV6-3; j_gene: TRBJ2-3; abundance: few; d_gene: NA; CDR3nt: TGTGCCAGCAGTTACTCGGCAGCGTCCGCAGATACGCAGTATTTT; CDR3aa: CASSYSAASADTQYF
v_gene: TRBV7-9; j_gene: TRBJ2-1; abundance: NA; d_gene: NA; CDR3nt: TGTGCCAGCAGCTTACCGGGACCAGGGAATGAGCAGTTCTTC; CDR3aa: CASSLPGPGNEQFF
v_gene: TRBV4-3; j_gene: TRBJ2-3; abundance: NA; d_gene: NA; CDR3nt: TGCGCCAGCAGCGCCCGGAAGGTCAGGGTTGCGGATACGCAGTATTTT; CDR3aa: CASSARKVRVADTQYF
v_gene: TRBV27; j_gene: TRBJ2-5; abundance: few; d_gene: NA; CDR3nt: TGTGCCAGCAGTTTGGCAGGGATCCAGACCCAGTACTTC; CDR3aa: CASSLAGIQTQYF
v_gene: TRBV25-1; j_gene: TRBJ2-3; abundance: few; d_gene: NA; CDR3nt: TGTGCCAGCAGTGAATTAAGACGAAGCACAGATACGCAGTATTTT; CDR3aa: CASSELRRSTDTQYF
v_gene: TRBV4-3; j_gene: TRBJ2-3; abundance: NA; d_gene: TRBD2; CDR3nt: TGCGCCAGCAGCCAAGGGGGTAGCGGGGGGGCAGCAGATACGCAGTATTTT; CDR3aa: CASSQGGSGGAADTQYF
v_gene: TRBV29-1; j_gene: TRBJ2-7; abundance: few; d_gene: TRBD2; CDR3nt: TGCAGCGTTGTGGGGGGGGTCGACGAGCAGTACTTC; CDR3aa: CSVVGGVDEQYF
v_gene: TRBV12-3/TRBV12-4; j_gene: TRBJ2-6; abundance: NA; d_gene: NA; CDR3nt: TGTGCCAGCAGTTTAACAGTCTCCTCTGGGGCCAACGTCCTGACTTTC; CDR3aa: CASSLTVSSGANVLTF
v_gene: TRBV12-3/TRBV12-4; j_gene: TRBJ1-2; abundance: few; d_gene: NA; CDR3nt: TGTGCCAGCAGTTTGCGGAGACCCAACTATGGCTACACCTTC; CDR3aa: CASSLRRPNYGYTF
v_gene: TRBV5-6; j_gene: TRBJ1-6; abundance: NA; d_gene: NA; CDR3nt: TGTGCCAGCAGCCCCGCCAGGGATTCACCCCTCCACTTT; CDR3aa: CASSPARDSPLHF
v_gene: TRBV28; j_gene: TRBJ1-2; abundance: NA; d_gene: TRBD1; CDR3nt: TGTGCCAGCAGCTCACAGGGGCGGTATGGCTACACCTTC; CDR3aa: CASSSQGRYGYTF
v_gene: TRBV5-1; j_gene: TRBJ2-7; abundance: NA; d_gene: TRBD1; CDR3nt: TGCGCCAGCAGCTTGGCCGAGGGGACAGGGGCTTACGAGCAGTACTTC; CDR3aa: CASSLAEGTGAYEQYF
v_gene: TRBV11-3; j_gene: TRBJ2-7; abundance: NA; d_gene: TRBD2; CDR3nt: TGTGCCAGCAGCCTTCTAGCGGGGGTAAATGAGCAGTACTTC; CDR3aa: CASSLLAGVNEQYF
v_gene: TRBV20-1; j_gene: TRBJ2-5; abundance: few; d_gene: TRBD1; CDR3nt: TGCAGTGCTAGATTTACAGGGGGCTTAGAGACCCAGTACTTC; CDR3aa: CSARFTGGLETQYF
v_gene: TRBV27; j_gene: TRBJ2-3; abundance: few; d_gene: NA; CDR3nt: TGTGCCAGCAGTTTAAGCGACTCCCCCACAGATACGCAGTATTTT; CDR3aa: CASSLSDSPTDTQYF
v_gene: TRBV9; j_gene: TRBJ2-1; abundance: NA; d_gene: TRBD2; CDR3nt: TGTGCCAGCAGCGGCGAGCGGGGGAATGAGCAGTTCTTC; CDR3aa: CASSGERGNEQFF